The rows below give T cell receptor beta chains drawn from one sample of a study of blood T cell repertoires in COVID-19. Assay used: immunoSEQ multiplex PCR; TCRdb lists only in-frame clones, some missing. This table holds 300,000 to 400,000 clones, around 87% found once. Input material: peripheral blood. The receptors derive from a woman in her sixties with COVID-19, enrolled during active disease. CDR3s include the opening cysteine and the closing phenylalanine or tryptophan. D genes are given only for firm matches. For some rows the clone size is stated as once, few or many, or as a class when expanded; others skip it.

>TRBJ1-2|once|TRBV5-1|NA
TGCGCCAGCAGCTTGGCCCCCACCTACAGGGCTGGAGGCTATGGCTACACCTTC
CASSLAPTYRAGGYGYTF
>TRBJ2-7|NA|TRBV5-5|NA
TGTGCCAGCAGCACCTTGATAGCCTACGAGCAGTACTTC
CASSTLIAYEQYF
>TRBJ1-5|NA|TRBV12-3/TRBV12-4|TRBD1
TGTGCCAGCAGGGACAGGGCCTTCCAGCATTTT
CASRDRAFQHF
>TRBJ2-7|NA|TRBV12-3/TRBV12-4|TRBD1
TGTGCCAGCAGTTTAGGGTGGACAGGAGAGTACTTC
CASSLGWTGEYF
>TRBJ2-6|NA|TRBV5-1|NA
TGCGCCAGCACTCACAGCTCTGGGGCCAACGTCCTGACTTTC
CASTHSSGANVLTF
>TRBJ2-7|NA|TRBV4-1|TRBD1
TGCGCCAGCAGCGAGGGACAGGGGGCGTACGAGCAGTACTTC
CASSEGQGAYEQYF
>TRBJ1-2|NA|TRBV2|NA
TGTGCCAGCAGTGGGAGTAACTATGGCTACACCTTC
CASSGSNYGYTF
>TRBJ2-3|NA|TRBV20-1|NA
TGCAGTGCCCGACTGGGAGATACGCAGTATTTT
CSARLGDTQYF
>TRBJ2-2|once|TRBV5-1|NA
TGCGCCAGCAGCTTGGAGGGGAACGGGGAGCTGTTTTTT
CASSLEGNGELFF
>TRBJ1-4|once|TRBV5-1|TRBD1
TGCGCCAGCAGCCCGACAGGGGGCCCTAATGAAAAACTGTTTTTT
CASSPTGGPNEKLFF
>TRBJ1-5|NA|TRBV7-2|NA
TGTGCCAGCAGCTTAGGCGGCGGTAGCAATCAGCCCCAGCATTTT
CASSLGGGSNQPQHF
>TRBJ1-4|NA|TRBV19|NA
TGTGCCAGTAGTCCCCTCGGGGGTAGCGAGGAAAAACTGTTTTTT
CASSPLGGSEEKLFF
>TRBJ2-2|NA|TRBV14|NA
TGTGCCAGCAGAAGACTCGGGACCGGGGAGCTGTTTTTT
CASRRLGTGELFF
>TRBJ2-1|once|TRBV9|TRBD1
TGTGCCAGCAGCGTAGTAGGGACAGACAATGAGCAGTTCTTC
CASSVVGTDNEQFF
>TRBJ2-5|NA|TRBV19|TRBD2
TGTGCCAGTAGACCACGCGGGGGTGGGTTAGAGACCCAGTACTTC
CASRPRGGGLETQYF
>TRBJ1-1|NA|TRBV4-1|TRBD1
TGCGCCAGCAGCCGAACGGGACAGGGGATGGACACTGAAGCTTTCTTT
CASSRTGQGMDTEAFF
>TRBJ1-1|NA|TRBV19|NA
TGTGCCAGTAGTATTAATCCCCGAGGCGGCACTGAAGCTTTCTTT
CASSINPRGGTEAFF
>TRBJ2-2|NA|TRBV11-2|NA
TGTGCCAGCAGGGGAACCCTCGGGGACACCGGGGAGCTGTTTTTT
CASRGTLGDTGELFF
>TRBJ1-2|NA|TRBV6-5|NA
TGTGCCAGCAGTTCCTTCTCGACAGGAAGCTACACCTTC
CASSSFSTGSYTF
>TRBJ1-5|NA|TRBV24-1|NA
TGTGCCACCAGTGATTCAGGGCAGCCCCAGCATTTT
CATSDSGQPQHF
>TRBJ1-2|NA|TRBV23-1|NA
TGCGCCAGATTGTCGAGCGTCCGCTATGGCTACACCTTC
CARLSSVRYGYTF
>TRBJ1-4|NA|TRBV18|NA
TGTGCCAGCTCACCACCCACAACTAATGAAAAACTGTTTTTT
CASSPPTTNEKLFF
>TRBJ2-6|NA|TRBV24-1|NA
TGTGCCACCAGTGATCGAAACCCTAGCTCTGGGGCCAACGTCCTGACTTTC
CATSDRNPSSGANVLTF
>TRBJ2-5|NA|TRBV6-2/TRBV6-3|TRBD2
TGTGCCAGCAGTCCCCATCGCGGGGGGGCCGGGGAGACCCAGTACTTC
CASSPHRGGAGETQYF
>TRBJ1-5|NA|TRBV18|TRBD1
TGTGCCAGCTCACCCCGTATGACAGGGGGTAGGAGCAATCAGCCCCAGCATTTT
CASSPRMTGGRSNQPQHF
>TRBJ2-5|NA|TRBV7-3|TRBD1
TGTGCCAGCAGCTTATACGGGACAGGCCAAGAACAAGAGACCCAGTACTTC
CASSLYGTGQEQETQYF
>TRBJ2-1|NA|TRBV7-9|TRBD2
TGTGCCAGCAGCTCCCTACCGGGAACTAGCGGGTTCGATGAGCAGTTCTTC
CASSSLPGTSGFDEQFF
>TRBJ1-5|few|TRBV4-2|NA
TGTGCCAGCAGCCAAGACGCCAGATTGGAGAGCAATCAGCCCCAGCATTTT
CASSQDARLESNQPQHF
>TRBJ1-4|NA|TRBV5-1|NA
TGCGCCAGCAGCTTGATGTACGGGAGGGCGGACCCCGAAAAACTGTTTTTT
CASSLMYGRADPEKLFF
>TRBJ1-2|NA|TRBV4-1|NA
TGCGCCAGCAGCCAAGTAGGAGGGTCCTATGGCTACACCTTC
CASSQVGGSYGYTF
>TRBJ2-7|NA|TRBV19|TRBD1
TGTGCCAGTAGCGTAGACAGGGGGAATTCTTACGAGCAGTACTTC
CASSVDRGNSYEQYF
>TRBJ1-2|NA|TRBV5-1|NA
TGCGCCAGCAGCTTGCAAGAGGGTAATTATGGCTACACCTTC
CASSLQEGNYGYTF
>TRBJ2-7|NA|TRBV7-8|TRBD2
TGTGCCAGCAGCTTGTTACTAGCGGGGGTAACCTACGAGCAGTACTTC
CASSLLLAGVTYEQYF
>TRBJ1-2|NA|TRBV25-1|NA
TGTGCCAGCGGGAGGGATTATGGCTACACCTTC
CASGRDYGYTF
>TRBJ1-2|NA|TRBV7-9|NA
TGTGCCAGCAGCTTAGGCACCGGGACACTCGAATACACCCATGGCTACACCTTC
CASSLGTGTLEYTHGYTF
>TRBJ2-7|few|TRBV6-6|TRBD2
TGTGCCAGCAGTTACCGGAGGGCTAGCGGGGCCTACGAGCAGTACTTC
CASSYRRASGAYEQYF
>TRBJ2-3|NA|TRBV19|NA
TGTGCCAGTAGTATGGTCAAAACTAGCACAGATACGCAGTATTTT
CASSMVKTSTDTQYF
>TRBJ2-2|few|TRBV2|NA
TGTGCCCACCCCGGACAGACCGGGGAGCTGTTTTTT
CAHPGQTGELFF
>TRBJ1-2|few|TRBV10-1|TRBD1
TGCGCCAGCAGTGAGCACAGGGGAGCGGGCTACACCTTC
CASSEHRGAGYTF
>TRBJ1-3|few|TRBV5-4|NA
TGTGCCAGCAGCTTCCCAGGGTCGGGAAACACCATATATTTT
CASSFPGSGNTIYF